This TCR beta chain is from a study of post-analysis software for immune sequencing data. Study overall: Disease trajectories encompassed relapsing-remitting, secondary progressive and progressive-relapsing multiple sclerosis. Whole-study results and caveats: About 5 TRBV segments (TRBV5-6, TRBV5-1 and TRBV20-1 among them) occurred more frequently in patients than in controls. The study found significantly lower normalized Chao1 diversity in multiple sclerosis patients than in controls.

cDNA libraries of TCR beta carried unique molecular identifiers. Researchers reported 550,000 or so cDNA molecules coming from about 0.98 to 11 million T cells. Each CDR3 protein gets one entry after TCRdb re-called the PCR reads with MiXCR. The sample shows about 620,000 distinct CDR3 sequences, about 40% of them seen only once. The CDR3 length is 17 residues. The germline gives CDR1 SGHRS, CDR2 YFSETQ. Trimming left V 0 bases short and J 0 bases short, with 16 bases between. Details on this clonotype: What it binds is unknown.

This clonotype was obtained from a girl aged 5-17 years with multiple sclerosis. This sequence joins TRBV5-1 and TRBJ2-7; no clear D gene. Sequencing input: blood. CDR3 nucleotides: TGCGCCAGCAGCTTGGCCACAAGGTCAGCCCGCTCCTACGAGCAGTACTTC. Its protein product is CASSLATRSARSYEQYF.